This T cell receptor (beta chain) was captured in a study of neurological immune-mediated disorders. Germline CDR1 reads MGHRA; CDR2 reads YSYEKL. The CDR3 has 15 residues. The V segment lost 5 bases and the J segment 3 bases; nucleotides outside the gene matches: 7. Study-wide findings and caveats: HTLV-1-associated myelopathy had the most TCR clonal expansion, whereas multiple sclerosis had the least (lower than in healthy controls).

This clonotype was observed at least ten times. Its specificity is unknown. Preparation of the unsorted libraries drew on 2 million PBMCs stored at -80 C. A 10-nucleotide random UMI tagged transcripts in template-switch 5'RACE cDNA synthesis. A single run covered 15-18 subjects with over 160 million TCR-beta sequences. Using its own MiXCR run on the 5' RACE reads, TCRdb lists one record per CDR3 protein. The data show tens of thousands of distinct CDR3 sequences, 10% seen once. Source material: PBMCs. The receptor was isolated from a man aged 35 to 55 in good health. The chain carries TRBV4-1 and TRBJ1-1, with 9 bases fitting TRBD1. The DNA of the CDR3 is TGCGCCAGCAGCGGAACAGGGGGCCCCTACACTGAAGCTTTCTTT. This sequence encodes CASSGTGGPYTEAFF.